A selection of T cell receptor beta chains follows, all from one sample in a study of shared clonotypes between healthy human individuals. Using immunoSEQ multiplex PCR, the repertoire was profiled, and TCRdb retains in-frame clones only, with some absent. The sample has around 2,000,000 clones; 85% to 95% are singletons. Sequencing was performed on naive CD4+ T cells sorted from blood. The source of these receptors is a man younger than 35 in good health. CDR3s include the opening cysteine and the closing phenylalanine or tryptophan. Fields, in order: clone size, J gene, D gene, V gene, CDR3 protein, CDR3 DNA. D genes are given only for firm matches. Clone sizes are given selectively: once, few, many, or a class where the clone is expanded.

once	TRBJ2-1	TRBD2	TRBV7-9	CASSFTSGGSYNEQFF	TGTGCCAGCAGCTTCACTAGCGGGGGTTCTTACAATGAGCAGTTCTTC
-	TRBJ2-7	-	TRBV7-9	CASSRRPGYEQYF	TGTGCCAGCAGCAGGAGACCCGGCTACGAGCAGTACTTC
-	TRBJ1-2	-	TRBV4-2	CASSQDLTANYGYTF	TGTGCCAGCAGCCAAGATCTGACAGCTAACTATGGCTACACCTTC
-	TRBJ2-7	-	TRBV19	CASSSNGMTEQYF	TGTGCCAGTAGTTCTAACGGGATGACCGAGCAGTACTTC
-	TRBJ2-5	TRBD2	TRBV5-1	CASGVSGIQETQYF	TGCGCCAGCGGGGTTAGCGGGATACAAGAGACCCAGTACTTC
-	TRBJ2-7	-	TRBV2	CASRLGRIGEQYF	TGTGCCAGTAGACTTGGGCGGATTGGCGAGCAGTACTTC
-	TRBJ1-2	-	TRBV29-1	CSVEWPLSYGYTF	TGCAGCGTTGAATGGCCACTGTCCTATGGCTACACCTTC
-	TRBJ2-2	-	TRBV28	CASSLAGSNTGELFF	TGTGCCAGCAGTTTAGCGGGGTCGAACACCGGGGAGCTGTTTTTT
once	TRBJ1-2	TRBD1	TRBV2	CASKIGTVYGYTF	TGTGCCAGTAAGATCGGGACAGTCTATGGCTACACCTTC
-	TRBJ1-2	-	TRBV27	CASSLSRGENYGYTF	TGTGCCAGCAGTTTATCGAGGGGGGAGAACTATGGCTACACCTTC
-	TRBJ1-2	-	TRBV7-2	CASSLVGRAGYTF	TGTGCCAGCAGCTTAGTTGGTAGAGCTGGCTACACCTTC
-	TRBJ1-2	-	TRBV14	CASSQATYYGYTF	TGTGCCAGCAGCCAAGCCACGTACTATGGCTACACCTTC
-	TRBJ1-5	TRBD1	TRBV7-9	CASSDDRDSKYSNQPQHF	TGTGCCAGCAGCGACGACCGGGACAGTAAATATAGCAATCAGCCCCAGCATTTT
-	TRBJ2-1	-	TRBV7-9	CASSKLPNEQFF	TGTGCCAGCAGCAAGCTACCCAATGAGCAGTTCTTC
-	TRBJ1-3	-	TRBV18	CASSPARPSGNTIYF	TGTGCCAGCTCCCCAGCCCGGCCCTCTGGAAACACCATATATTTT
-	TRBJ2-1	-	TRBV27	CASSLGSVVVNEQFF	TGTGCCAGCAGTTTAGGGTCCGTCGTAGTCAATGAGCAGTTCTTC